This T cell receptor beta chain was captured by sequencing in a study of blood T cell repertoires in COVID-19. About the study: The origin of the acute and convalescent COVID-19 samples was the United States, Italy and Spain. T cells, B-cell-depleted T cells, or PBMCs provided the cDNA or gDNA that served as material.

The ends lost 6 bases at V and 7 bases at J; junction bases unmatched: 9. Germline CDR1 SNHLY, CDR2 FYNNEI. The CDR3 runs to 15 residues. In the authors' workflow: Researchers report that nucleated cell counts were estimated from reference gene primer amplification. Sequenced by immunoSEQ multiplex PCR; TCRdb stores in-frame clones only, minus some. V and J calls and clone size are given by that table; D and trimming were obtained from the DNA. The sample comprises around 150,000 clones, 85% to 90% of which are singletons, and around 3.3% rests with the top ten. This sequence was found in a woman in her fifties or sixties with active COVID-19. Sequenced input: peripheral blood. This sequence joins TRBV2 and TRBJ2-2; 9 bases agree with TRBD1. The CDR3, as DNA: TGTGCCAGCAGCGGGACAGGGAGTAGGGGCGGGGAGCTGTTTTTT. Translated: CASSGTGSRGGELFF.